The rows below give T cell receptor beta chains drawn from one sample of a study of T-cell reconstitution after alpha-beta-depleted transplantation in children. TCRdb redid the calling of the PCR reads with MiXCR, one entry per CDR3 protein. The repertoire holds some 200,000 distinct CDR3 sequences, with around 9.2% as singletons. Sequences were derived from PBMCs, mostly from graft donor cells, sampled 360 days after TCRalphabeta/CD19-depleted stem cell transplant. All receptors come from a male patient aged 2 to 9 who had a stem cell transplant for acute myeloid leukemia, so the T cells may come from the graft donor. CDR3s include the opening cysteine and the closing phenylalanine or tryptophan. D genes are given only for firm matches. Expanded clones are given a class, and other clones once, few, many or no size at all.

>TRBV12-3/TRBV12-4|TRBJ1-2|NA|few
TGTGCCAGCAGTGGAGGGGTGTCTAACTATGGCTACACCTTC
CASSGGVSNYGYTF
>TRBV5-1|TRBJ2-6|NA|few
TGCGCCAGCACCGGGACACCCTCTGGGGCCAACGTCCTGACTTTC
CASTGTPSGANVLTF
>TRBV5-1|TRBJ2-1|NA|many
TGCGCCAGCAGCTACCGGACCCCCCCCTACAATGAGCAGTTCTTC
CASSYRTPPYNEQFF
>TRBV6-1|TRBJ1-2|NA|few
TGTGCCAGCAGTCCTCGGGGCCGCCCCTATGGCTACACCTTC
CASSPRGRPYGYTF
>TRBV3-1|TRBJ2-5|NA|many
TGTGCCAGCAGCCAAGCAGGCGGGGTTGAGACCCAGTACTTC
CASSQAGGVETQYF
>TRBV29-1|TRBJ2-7|NA|NA
TGCAGCGCCTCCCCAGGGAACTCCTACGAGCAGTACTTC
CSASPGNSYEQYF
>TRBV29-1|TRBJ2-5|NA|many
TGCAGCGTTGAGGCTAATCAAGAGACCCAGTACTTC
CSVEANQETQYF
>TRBV18|TRBJ1-4|NA|many
TGTGCCAGCTCACGCGGGACACTTCCTGAAAAACTGTTTTTT
CASSRGTLPEKLFF
>TRBV7-9|TRBJ2-5|NA|few
TGTGCCAGCAGCAGGACAGAGACCCAGTACTTC
CASSRTETQYF
>TRBV7-8|TRBJ2-6|TRBD1|few
TGTGCCAGCAGCTTCGTCAGGGGGCGGGTCGGGGCCAACGTCCTGACTTTC
CASSFVRGRVGANVLTF
>TRBV10-3|TRBJ1-1|TRBD1|many
TGTGCCACCCGAGTAGACAGGGCTGAAGCTTTCTTT
CATRVDRAEAFF
>TRBV20-1|TRBJ1-2|NA|NA
TGCAGTGCTAGCGGCGGGTGGAACTATGGCTACACCTTC
CSASGGWNYGYTF
>TRBV7-8|TRBJ1-5|NA|many
TGTGCCAGCAGCCCCCCGGGTCAGCCCCAGCATTTT
CASSPPGQPQHF
>TRBV20-1|TRBJ2-2|TRBD1|NA
TGCAGTGCGCACAAGGGACAGTCGAACACCGGGGAGCTGTTTTTT
CSAHKGQSNTGELFF
>TRBV7-2|TRBJ2-7|NA|NA
TGTGCCAGCAGCCCGTACCTTCTCTACGAGCAGTACTTC
CASSPYLLYEQYF